The rows below give T cell receptor beta chains drawn from one sample of a study of siplizumab effects on memory and regulatory T cells. No antigens are known for them. Assay: immunoSEQ multiplex PCR; the TCRdb copy retains only in-frame clones and omits some. The sample lists fewer than 5,500 clones, about 48% occurring once. The sequenced sample consisted of CFSE-low (dividing) CD4+ T cells sorted from an allogeneic mixed lymphocyte reaction. The receptors derive from a human donor in good health; the cells came from an allogeneic mixed lymphocyte reaction. Some clones in this sample may be carry-over from other donors' samples. The CDR3 runs from the conserved cysteine through the conserved F or W. The D gene is left open where the match is weak. Expanded clones are given a class, and other clones once, few, many or no size at all.

J gene: TRBJ2-1
D gene: TRBD2
V gene: TRBV7-6
clone size: NA
CDR3 protein: CASSFSGTEYNEQFF
CDR3 DNA: TGTGCCAGCAGCTTTAGCGGGACGGAATACAATGAGCAGTTCTTC

J gene: TRBJ2-7
D gene: NA
V gene: TRBV11-2
clone size: NA
CDR3 protein: CASSHIYVGSYEQYF
CDR3 DNA: TGTGCCAGCAGCCATATATACGTCGGCTCCTACGAGCAGTACTTC

J gene: TRBJ2-3
D gene: TRBD1
V gene: TRBV10-2
clone size: NA
CDR3 protein: CASDPRDRGWDTQYF
CDR3 DNA: TGCGCCAGCGACCCCCGGGACAGGGGGTGGGATACGCAGTATTTT

J gene: TRBJ1-2
D gene: TRBD1
V gene: TRBV19
clone size: NA
CDR3 protein: CASTLVGQGPWYGYTF
CDR3 DNA: TGTGCCAGTACCCTGGTCGGACAGGGACCTTGGTATGGCTACACCTTC

J gene: TRBJ2-1
D gene: TRBD2
V gene: TRBV5-1
clone size: NA
CDR3 protein: CASSSGTSGSHEQFF
CDR3 DNA: TGCGCCAGCAGCTCCGGGACTAGCGGGAGTCATGAGCAGTTCTTC

J gene: TRBJ1-4
D gene: NA
V gene: TRBV30
clone size: NA
CDR3 protein: CAWSLTGGRVNEKLFF
CDR3 DNA: TGTGCCTGGAGTTTGACAGGTGGGAGGGTTAATGAAAAACTGTTTTTT

J gene: TRBJ2-3
D gene: NA
V gene: TRBV6-6
clone size: NA
CDR3 protein: CASFRAGFTDTQYF
CDR3 DNA: TGTGCCAGCTTTCGAGCGGGTTTCACAGATACGCAGTATTTT

J gene: TRBJ1-1
D gene: TRBD1
V gene: TRBV5-1
clone size: NA
CDR3 protein: CASSTQTGVNTEAFF
CDR3 DNA: TGCGCCAGCAGCACCCAGACAGGGGTCAACACTGAAGCTTTCTTT

J gene: TRBJ1-6
D gene: NA
V gene: TRBV25-1
clone size: NA
CDR3 protein: CASSRTGTIASPLHF
CDR3 DNA: TGTGCCAGCAGTAGAACCGGGACAATCGCTTCACCCCTCCACTTT

J gene: TRBJ2-1
D gene: NA
V gene: TRBV6-5
clone size: few
CDR3 protein: CASSSYLITGNEQFF
CDR3 DNA: TGTGCCAGCAGTTCCTATCTTATTACAGGCAATGAGCAGTTCTTC

J gene: TRBJ2-1
D gene: TRBD2
V gene: TRBV7-2
clone size: NA
CDR3 protein: CASRKLAGRYNEQFF
CDR3 DNA: TGTGCCAGCAGGAAACTAGCGGGACGCTACAATGAGCAGTTCTTC